These 14 T cell receptor beta chains came from one sample sequenced in a study of cytomegalovirus exposure and HLA in healthy donors. PCR primers comprised 60 Vbeta and 13 Jbeta primers. This table comes from immunoSEQ multiplex PCR, and its TCRdb copy is limited to in-frame clones, with some not included. The data hold about 130,000 clones, with 70% to 80% observed a single time. Material: PBMCs. These receptors all come from a human donor in good health.

The chain has TRBV6-6 and TRBJ1-5; 8 nucleotides align to TRBD1. Per germline, CDR1 MNHNY and CDR2 SVGAGI (reference sequence). This CDR3 has 15 residues. V lost 6 bases, J lost 2 bases, and 6 bases stayed unmatched. The CDR3 reads CASRLTGDGNQPQHF. In nucleotides, the CDR3 is TGTGCCAGCAGACTGACAGGGGATGGCAATCAGCCCCAGCATTTT.

Notes on this clone: Germline and junction disagree at one end, which may indicate a read error. This chain links TRBV9 with TRBJ2-3, with 12 bases identical to TRBD1. Germline V gives CDR1 SGDLS, CDR2 YYNGEE. The CDR3 is 18 residues long. The CDR3, as DNA: TGTGCCAGCAGCGTACCGCGGCCAGGGACAGGGGGCACGGATACGCAGTATTTT. Its protein is CASSVPRPGTGGTDTQYF.

The chain carries TRBV19 and TRBJ2-6, with a weak D call TRBD2 (6 bases). Germline-derived CDR1 and CDR2 are LNHDA and SQIVND (reference sequence). Trimming shortened V by 6 bases and J by 0 bases, and 15 bases separated the two germline ends. CDR3 length: 17 amino acids. The CDR3, as DNA: TGTGCCAGTAGGCTTGCGGGGCTTAGCTCTGGGGCCAACGTCCTGACTTTC. As protein: CASRLAGLSSGANVLTF.

This chain joins TRBV19 and TRBJ1-1, with 9 bases fitting TRBD1. With V trimmed by 9 bases and J by 5 bases, 19 bases remained unmatched. Germline V gene data show CDR1 as LNHDA and CDR2 as SQIVND (reference sequence). The CDR3 is made up of 17 amino acids. This chain's CDR3 is CASRIPSHRGQRTEAFF. CDR3 DNA: TGTGCCAGCCGCATACCCTCCCACAGGGGGCAGAGAACTGAAGCTTTCTTT.

The chain uses TRBV6-5 and TRBJ2-3; possibly TRBD2 for D (6 bases). Deletions cut 5 bases from V and 2 bases from J, with 11 bases between. The CDR3 totals 14 residues. The germline CDR1 and CDR2 sequences are MNHEY and SVGAGI. The CDR3, as DNA: TGTGCCAGCAGTATTGCGGGGATCACAGATACGCAGTATTTT. It specifies CASSIAGITDTQYF.

This chain links TRBV4-1 with TRBJ1-6; possible D gene TRBD1, 6 bases. This CDR3 is built from 16 residues. Trimming took 0 bases from V and 5 from J, leaving 11 bases between them. Germline-derived CDR1 and CDR2 are MGHRA and YSYEKL. CDR3 region: CASSQDRDRNNSPLHF. The CDR3 DNA reads as TGCGCCAGCAGCCAAGATCGAGACAGGAATAATTCACCCCTCCACTTT.

The rearrangement links TRBV6-6 to TRBJ2-3; D is possibly TRBD1 (6 bases). CDR1 is MNHNY, CDR2 SVGAGI, per germline (reference sequence). This CDR3 comprises 15 residues. Between the trimmed V and J ends, which lost 1 base and 4 bases, there was a span of 12 bases. CDR3: CASSYLGAGADTQYF. The CDR3 nucleotides read TGTGCCAGCAGTTACTTAGGGGCAGGGGCAGATACGCAGTATTTT.

This chain joins TRBV6-5 and TRBJ1-5; maybe TRBD1 (5 bases). The CDR3 runs 15 residues. V was trimmed by 0 bases and J by 5 bases, leaving 11 bases between them. Germline V gene lookup returns CDR1 MNHEY and CDR2 SVGAGI. The CDR3: CASSYSAGWYQPQHF. The DNA of the CDR3 is TGTGCCAGCAGTTACTCGGCAGGGTGGTATCAGCCCCAGCATTTT.

The genes are TRBV15 and TRBJ2-7; 7 bases agree with TRBD1. The CDR3 spans 13 residues. V trimming: 5 bases; J trimming: 5 bases; junction bases outside the gene matches: 6. Germline loops: CDR1 LNHNV, CDR2 YYDKDF (reference sequence). In nucleotides, the CDR3 is TGTGCCACCAGCGTACAACAGGGGAACGAGCAGTACTTC. Protein product: CATSVQQGNEQYF.

This clone was seen a handful of times. V and J are TRBV2 and TRBJ1-1; the match to TRBD1 covers 10 bases. Germline-derived CDR1 and CDR2 are SNHLY and FYNNEI. V was clipped by 6 bases and J by 7 bases; unmatched bases: 8. The CDR3 runs 14 residues. CDR3 loop: CASRAGTGVGEAFF. The CDR3 DNA reads TGTGCCAGCAGAGCCGGGACAGGGGTAGGTGAAGCTTTCTTT.

The V gene is TRBV19, the J gene TRBJ1-2; 10 bases fit TRBD1. In germline, CDR1 is LNHDA, CDR2 SQIVND (reference sequence). V shed 6 bases and J 1 base; nucleotides not matched to a gene: 11. The CDR3 loop spans 17 amino acids. The CDR3 nucleotides are TGTGCCAGTAGAGGTATTGACAGGGGGCTCGGTAACTATGGCTACACCTTC. This sequence encodes CASRGIDRGLGNYGYTF.

The V call is TRBV6-5, the J call TRBJ2-1; TRBD2 might be the D (5 bases). The germline V gene encodes CDR1 MNHEY and CDR2 SVGAGI. V lost 6 bases and J 7 bases, leaving 16 bases between the germline ends. The CDR3 is 14 amino acids. The CDR3 spells CASRKRGVENEQFF. The CDR3 DNA follows: TGTGCCAGCAGGAAACGGGGTGTGGAGAATGAGCAGTTCTTC.

CDR3 in DNA: TGTGCCAGCAGCTTAGTGGGGCTAGCGGGGGGACGGCAGTTCTTC. This sequence encodes CASSLVGLAGGRQFF. The rearrangement links TRBV7-9 to TRBJ2-1, with 11 bases matching TRBD2. Germline V lookup: CDR1 SEHNR, CDR2 FQNEAQ (reference sequence). Germline trimming cut 1 base from V and 12 bases from J; bases unmatched to any gene: 8. This CDR3 region has 15 residues.

This clone was picked up one time. CDR3 protein: CASSRTDAGAGNTIYF. The CDR3 bases are TGTGCCAGCTCACGTACCGACGCAGGGGCCGGAAACACCATATATTTT. The chain has TRBV18 and TRBJ1-3, with D possibly matching TRBD1 (6 bases). The CDR3 runs to 16 residues. V was clipped by 4 bases and J by 4 bases, with 17 bases between them. Germline V gives CDR1 KGHSH, CDR2 LQKENI.